This TCR beta chain was identified in a study of blood T cell repertoires in COVID-19. Seattle patient enrollment occurred during active infection, with longitudinal follow-up thereafter. Measured with immunoSEQ multiplex PCR; TCRdb has only the in-frame clones, and not every one. The sample holds 400,000 to 450,000 clones, more than 70% seen once. With 6 bases removed from V and 7 bases from J, the gap between germline ends came to 7 bases. Germline V lookup: CDR1 SGHAT, CDR2 FQDESV (reference sequence). The length of the CDR3 is 12 residues. The chain is built from TRBV11-1 and TRBJ1-6; possible D gene TRBD1, 6 bases. The sequence was obtained from a woman in her forties or fifties with COVID-19, enrolled during active disease. Sequencing used peripheral blood. CDR3 bases: TGTGCCAGCAGAAGGGGGAATTCACCCCTCCACTTT. It specifies CASRRGNSPLHF.